These 7 T cell receptor beta chains originate from one sample sequenced in a study of post-analysis software for immune sequencing data. Points from the study as a whole: Controls showed lower frequencies than patients for roughly five TRBV segments, and TRBV5-6, TRBV5-1 and TRBV20-1 were among these.

These receptors have no identified antigens. The TCR beta cDNA libraries carried unique molecular identifiers. TCRdb called the PCR reads again in MiXCR, with one record for every CDR3 protein. The repertoire holds roughly 600,000 distinct CDR3 sequences, with roughly 47% as singletons. Sequencing was performed on blood. The receptors were sampled from a girl under 18 with multiple sclerosis.

This chain uses TRBV27 with TRBJ2-7; a weak D match, TRBD2 (6 bases). The CDR3 has 13 amino acids. The V gene's germline CDR1 is MNHEY and CDR2 SMNVEV (reference sequence). Deletions cut 7 bases from V and 5 bases from J, with 15 bases between. This CDR3 is CASKDYALDEQYF. CDR3 nucleotide sequence: TGTGCCAGCAAGGACTACGCATTAGACGAGCAGTACTTC.

This clonotype was counted between two and nine times. CDR3 amino acids: CASSDGQGLGGYTF. In DNA form, the CDR3 reads TGTGCCAGCAGTGATGGACAGGGTTTGGGAGGCTACACCTTC. The gene calls are TRBV2 and TRBJ1-2; 8 bases fit TRBD1. CDR3 size: 14 residues. With 3 bases clipped from V and 8 bases from J, the junction kept 8 bases outside the gene matches. The germline V gene encodes CDR1 SNHLY and CDR2 FYNNEI.

The chain couples TRBV5-1 to TRBJ2-1; D is perhaps TRBD1 (8 bases). The CDR3 spans 14 residues. V was cut by 0 bases and J by 8 bases, with 12 bases left in between. Germline CDR1 is SGHRS and CDR2 is YFSETQ. The DNA of the CDR3 is TGCGCCAGCAGCTTGGACAGGGGGGGAGATGAGCAGTTCTTC. Amino acids: CASSLDRGGDEQFF.

This clonotype has at least ten counts. The chain combines TRBV5-1 with TRBJ1-2; 7 positions match TRBD1. CDR1 and CDR2 (germline): SGHRS, YFSETQ. The CDR3 is made up of 15 amino acids. V lost 0 bases to trimming and J lost 0 bases; unmatched junction nucleotides: 2. The CDR3 reads CASSLGGTANYGYTF. In DNA, the CDR3 is TGCGCCAGCAGCTTGGGCGGGACAGCTAACTATGGCTACACCTTC.

The chain joins TRBV5-1 to TRBJ2-5; 8 positions match TRBD2. This CDR3 has 13 amino acids. From germline, CDR1 is SGHRS and CDR2 YFSETQ. V lost 4 bases and J lost 1; bases outside the gene matches: 0. The CDR3 region has the DNA TGCGCCAGCAGCGCGGGGGGCCAAGAGACCCAGTACTTC. Its translation is CASSAGGQETQYF.

This clonotype was recorded once. The chain couples TRBV7-2 to TRBJ2-5; unclear D gene. The germline V and J ends were trimmed by 1 base and 5 bases, with 17 bases remaining between them. This CDR3 has 16 amino acids. The germline V gene encodes CDR1 SGHTA and CDR2 FQGNSA. The CDR3 DNA reads as TGTGCCAGCAGCTTAGGGCGAAGACGGCGCTGGGAGACCCAGTACTTC. Translating it yields CASSLGRRRRWETQYF.

The chain uses TRBV6-5 and TRBJ2-3; 9 bases are a match to TRBD1. The CDR3 is 17 amino acids. Germline values: CDR1 MNHEY, CDR2 SVGAGI. Trimming cost V 6 bases and J 1 base; bases outside gene matches: 11. The chain's CDR3 is CASRLQGQGTGTDTQYF. CDR3 sequence (DNA): TGTGCCAGCAGATTACAGGGACAGGGTACCGGCACAGATACGCAGTATTTT.